Each of the 22 T cell receptor beta chains below was sequenced from the same sample in a study of shared T cell receptors in the human thymus. The protocol was immunoSEQ multiplex PCR, while the TCRdb copy is restricted to in-frame clones and leaves out a portion. The table records 500,000 to 550,000 clones, 75% to 85% of them present only once. These same records also appear under a second study, on human thymus T cells.

Material for sequencing was thymocytes. Every receptor here comes from a boy less than two years old with a congenital heart defect.

A note on this clone: This CDR3 is also generated by other DNA sequences in the sample. The chain carries TRBV6-1 and TRBJ1-5; TRBD1 agrees at 9 bases. V lost 8 bases to trimming and J lost 5 bases; unmatched junction nucleotides: 4. The CDR3 extends over 13 amino acids. Germline V gene data show CDR1 as MNHNS and CDR2 as SASEGT. CDR3 region: CASSGQGDQPQHF. In DNA, the CDR3 is TGTGCCAGCTCGGGACAGGGCGATCAGCCCCAGCATTTT.

This clone was observed a handful of times. This chain connects TRBV4-3 to TRBJ2-1, with D unclear. With 0 bases removed from V and 0 bases from J, the gap between germline ends came to 27 bases. This CDR3 is built from 22 residues. CDR1 LGHNA and CDR2 YSLEER come from the germline V gene. The CDR3 sequence: CASSQDSGSVLVNSSSYNEQFF. The CDR3 DNA reads as TGCGCCAGCAGCCAAGATTCGGGTTCGGTGCTAGTTAACTCCAGCTCCTACAATGAGCAGTTCTTC.

The chain uses TRBV5-1 and TRBJ2-1; 16 nucleotides match TRBD2. J was trimmed by 3 bases and V by 1 base; bases with no gene match: 7. CDR1 SGHRS and CDR2 YFSETQ come from the germline V gene. CDR3 size: 19 residues. CDR3 DNA: TGCGCCAGCAGCTTGATGGGACTAGCGGGAGGGACCCACTACAATGAGCAGTTCTTC. Translating it yields CASSLMGLAGGTHYNEQFF.

This clone occurred a few times. CDR3 in amino acids: CAISEVGLAGENYEQYF. The CDR3 DNA follows: TGTGCCATCAGTGAAGTGGGACTAGCGGGAGAAAACTACGAGCAGTACTTC. The rearrangement links TRBV10-3 to TRBJ2-7, with 14 bases identical to TRBD2. The CDR3 contains 17 residues. V lost 3 bases and J lost 3; bases outside the gene matches: 7. Germline V gene sequence: CDR1 ENHRY, CDR2 SYGVKD.

The rearrangement links TRBV7-9 to TRBJ2-2; 7 bases are a match to TRBD1. The CDR3 runs to 15 residues. From germline, CDR1 is SEHNR and CDR2 FQNEAQ (reference sequence). After removal of 1 base from V and 8 bases from J, the junction contained 7 bases not matched to a gene. CDR3 loop: CASSLGTGAGGELFF. The DNA for the CDR3 is TGTGCCAGCAGCTTAGGGACAGGAGCAGGTGGGGAGCTGTTTTTT.

V and J are TRBV7-2 and TRBJ2-3, with 7 bases aligning to TRBD2. In germline, CDR1 is SGHTA, CDR2 FQGNSA. The CDR3 runs 13 residues. V lost 10 bases to trimming and J lost 5 bases; unmatched junction nucleotides: 9. The CDR3: CATRVVAGDTQYF. For the CDR3, the DNA is TGTGCCACCCGGGTGGTAGCGGGAGATACGCAGTATTTT.

This chain links TRBV7-9 with TRBJ2-2; 8 nucleotides match TRBD1. Germline loops: CDR1 SEHNR, CDR2 FQNEAQ (reference sequence). The junction had 15 bases not matched to a gene; V was cut back by 5 bases and J by 4 bases. This CDR3 is 18 amino acids long. The CDR3 sequence: CASSPSTGDKKSTGELFF. CDR3 DNA: TGTGCCAGCAGCCCTTCGACAGGGGACAAGAAGTCCACCGGGGAGCTGTTTTTT.

J is TRBJ2-1 and V is TRBV20-1; tentatively, D is TRBD2 (6 bases). The CDR3 length is 11 residues. The germline V gene has CDR1 DFQATT and CDR2 SNEGSKA (reference sequence). V was clipped by 5 bases and J by 8 bases, with 10 bases between them. The DNA of the CDR3 is TGCAGTGCTCGGGGGAGCGATGAGCAGTTCTTC. It codes for CSARGSDEQFF.

This clone has just a few counts. This chain uses TRBV27 with TRBJ2-3; the D gene is possibly TRBD2 (5 bases). Germline CDR1 is MNHEY and CDR2 is SMNVEV (reference sequence). V shed 5 bases and J shed 5 bases, with 8 bases lying between them. The CDR3 has 12 residues. CDR3 sequence: CASSPTRDTQYF. DNA of the CDR3: TGTGCCAGCAGTCCTACTAGAGATACGCAGTATTTT.

The rearrangement links TRBV27 to TRBJ1-4, with TRBD1 as a possible D gene (5 bases). The CDR3 loop spans 16 amino acids. V was trimmed by 5 bases and J by 4 bases, leaving 17 bases between them. Germline CDR1 MNHEY, CDR2 SMNVEV (reference sequence). CDR3 in DNA: TGTGCCAGCAGTCGTAGGGTGACAGCGATTAATGAAAAACTGTTTTTT. It codes for CASSRRVTAINEKLFF.

The chain couples TRBV30 to TRBJ2-7, with 8 positions matching TRBD1. From germline, CDR1 is GTSNPN and CDR2 SVGIG (reference sequence). J was trimmed by 6 bases and V by 5 bases; bases with no gene match: 15. The CDR3 extends over 15 amino acids. Here the CDR3 DNA reads TGTGCCTGGGCCGCTGCCGGGACAGGCGGATTCGAGCAGTACTTC. Translating gives CAWAAAGTGGFEQYF.

The J gene is TRBJ2-5, the V gene TRBV5-6; 8 positions match TRBD2. The CDR3 has 17 amino acids. Germline trimming cut 0 bases from V and 2 bases from J; bases unmatched to any gene: 9. CDR1 and CDR2 (germline): SGHDT, YYEEEE. The CDR3 bases are TGTGCCAGCAGCTTGGGGTCTTCCAGCGGGAGTCAAGAGACCCAGTACTTC. Encoded protein: CASSLGSSSGSQETQYF.

The chain employs TRBV7-9 and TRBJ2-3, with 8 bases aligning to TRBD2. Unmatched junction bases numbered 12, after V lost 3 bases and J lost 1 base. Germline CDR1 reads SEHNR; CDR2 reads FQNEAQ (reference sequence). CDR3 length: 18 amino acids. The CDR3 loop is CASSFNHGAGGGTDTQYF. CDR3 DNA sequence: TGTGCCAGCAGCTTTAATCACGGGGCGGGAGGTGGCACAGATACGCAGTATTTT.

This rearrangement joins TRBV28 to TRBJ2-7, with 8 bases identical to TRBD1. The V gene end was trimmed by 7 bases and the J gene end by 9 bases; junction bases not matched to a gene: 5. CDR1 is MDHEN, CDR2 SYDVKM, per germline. This CDR3 has 11 amino acids. The CDR3 nucleotides are TGTGCCAGCACCTCCGACAGGGGGCAGTACTTC. Its translation: CASTSDRGQYF.

CDR3 in amino acids: CASSQEGDSYEQYF. CDR3 nucleotide sequence: TGTGCCAGCAGCCAAGAAGGGGACTCCTACGAGCAGTACTTC. The chain couples TRBV14 to TRBJ2-7; D is perhaps TRBD1 (5 bases). V shed 0 bases and J shed 0 bases, with 6 bases lying between them. Germline CDR1 reads SGHDN; CDR2 reads FVKESK. The CDR3 has 14 residues.

The CDR3 DNA sequence: TGCGCCAGCAGCTTTTCGGAGGCTAGCGGGTTTCCCTACGAGCAGTACTTC. Translated, it gives CASSFSEASGFPYEQYF. This rearrangement joins TRBV5-1 to TRBJ2-7; 8 bases align to TRBD2. Germline values: CDR1 SGHRS, CDR2 YFSETQ. Trimming took 2 bases from V and 2 from J; bases not matched to a gene: 12. This CDR3 is built from 17 residues.

The chain is built from TRBV25-1 and TRBJ2-1, with D hard to call. Trimming pared 4 bases from V and 0 bases from J, leaving 4 bases between. The CDR3 contains 13 residues. Germline V gene data show CDR1 as MGHDK and CDR2 as SYGVNS. CDR3 coding DNA: TGTGCCAGCAGTGGGAGCTCCTACAATGAGCAGTTCTTC. Translating it yields CASSGSSYNEQFF.

The chain couples TRBV5-6 to TRBJ2-7; 8 bases agree with TRBD2. Germline trimming cut 6 bases from V and 0 bases from J; bases unmatched to any gene: 5. CDR3 length equals 14 residues. Germline CDR1 and CDR2: SGHDT and YYEEEE. The CDR3 here is CASNLAGLSYEQYF. The CDR3 DNA reads TGTGCCAGCAACTTAGCGGGGCTCTCCTACGAGCAGTACTTC.

The chain joins TRBV11-1 to TRBJ2-2, with D possibly TRBD1 on 5 matching bases. Between the trimmed V and J ends, which lost 1 base and 7 bases, there was a span of 10 bases. The germline V gene has CDR1 SGHAT and CDR2 FQDESV (reference sequence). The CDR3 length is 14 residues. CDR3 coding DNA: TGTGCCAGCAGCTTAGGCAGGGCTCTCGGGGAGCTGTTTTTT. It yields the protein CASSLGRALGELFF. Supplemented by reference TRBV11-1 and TRBJ2-2, the full variable domain reads EAEVAQSPRYKITEKSQAVAFWCDPISGHATLYWYRQILGQGPELLVQFQDESVVDDSQLPKDRFSAERLKGVDSTLKIQPAELGDSAMYLCASSLGRALGELFFGEGSRLTVL.

J is TRBJ2-7 and V is TRBV7-4, with TRBD1 matching over 8 bases. V dropped 5 bases and J dropped 3; count of bases not matched to a gene: 6. CDR1 and CDR2 from the germline V gene are SGHVT and SQSDAQ. The CDR3 has 14 residues. The CDR3 reads CASSPDRVFYEQYF. CDR3 nucleotide sequence: TGTGCCAGCAGCCCGGACAGGGTTTTCTACGAGCAGTACTTC.

V gene TRBV2 combines with J gene TRBJ1-1; 8 nucleotides align to TRBD1. Germline values: CDR1 SNHLY, CDR2 FYNNEI. This CDR3 has 15 amino acids. The trim removed 2 bases at V and 1 base at J, leaving 3 bases unmatched. For the CDR3, the DNA is TGTGCCAGCAGTGAAAACAGGGGGGAGAACACTGAAGCTTTCTTT. Residues: CASSENRGENTEAFF.

V gene TRBV11-2 combines with J gene TRBJ2-7; D possibly corresponds to TRBD2 (5 bases). This CDR3 has 15 residues. Per germline, CDR1 SGHAT and CDR2 FQNNGV. The V end lost 0 bases, the J end lost 2 bases, and 11 bases lay between the germline ends. CDR3 nucleotide sequence: TGTGCCAGCAGCTTAGACCGACTGGGAGCCTACGAGCAGTACTTC. Protein: CASSLDRLGAYEQYF.